This TCR beta chain was captured by sequencing in a study of Ad26.COV2.S vaccination and SARS-CoV-2 variants. On the study more broadly: Vaccine-arm donor from the placebo-controlled COV1001 Ad26.COV2.S trial. Broader study findings: Vaccine recipients surpassed placebo recipients in spike-specific TCR breadth.

Profiled with immunoSEQ multiplex PCR; TCRdb holds only in-frame clones, not every one. The sample includes around 370,000 clones, 70% to 90% of them seen just once. The treatment: roughly 19 received Ad26.COV2.S at low or high dose, single or two shots; several received placebo; per-sample allocation not given. Day 63 after the first vaccine or placebo injection was the time point for sampling. In the vaccine, an Ad26 vector expressed the SARS-CoV-2 spike of the Wuhan strain. This clone was found a few times. The antigen is not known. The receptor comes from a person aged 18-65 years who received the Ad26.COV2.S COVID-19 vaccine or a placebo. This sample comprised peripheral blood, obtained in a trial of Ad26.COV2.S vaccine versus placebo.

CDR3 DNA sequence: TGTGCCACCAGTGAGGCAGGACAGGGGATCAACAATGAGCAGTTCTTC. The encoded protein is CATSEAGQGINNEQFF. This chain joins TRBV24-1 and TRBJ2-1, with TRBD1 matching over 9 bases. Per the germline V gene, CDR1 is KGHDR and CDR2 is SFDVKD. This CDR3 contains 16 residues. J lost 5 bases, V lost 4 bases, and 8 bases had no gene match.